This record covers a single T cell receptor (beta chain). This CDR3 region has 15 residues. Per germline, CDR1 MGHDK and CDR2 SYGVNS. V lost 0 bases, J lost 3 bases, and 8 bases lay in between. This specimen comes from a study of glioma-infiltrating T cells after dendritic cell vaccination. Whole-study context: Autologous tumor lysate was loaded overnight onto monocyte-derived dendritic cells grown about 7 days with IL-4 and GM-CSF.

Assay: immunoSEQ multiplex PCR; the TCRdb copy retains only in-frame clones and omits some. This table has 50,000 to 65,000 clones, over 65% appearing once. Time point of the sample: after dendritic cell vaccination, including at tumor progression/relapse. This sequence joins TRBV25-1 and TRBJ2-2; D not resolved. This TCR came from a human donor with glioblastoma. Sequences were derived from blood, sampled after dendritic cell vaccination. The CDR3 loop is CASSEYWQDTGELFF. The DNA for the CDR3 is TGTGCCAGCAGTGAATATTGGCAAGACACCGGGGAGCTGTTTTTT.